This TCR beta chain was profiled in a study of blood T cell repertoires in COVID-19. About the research overall: Both acute and convalescent COVID-19 samples were obtained from the United States, Italy and Spain. T cells, B-cell-depleted T cells, or PBMCs provided the cDNA or gDNA that served as material.

As processed by the authors: Counts of nucleated cells, estimated from reference gene primer amplification, were obtained. Sequencing was performed with immunoSEQ multiplex PCR; in TCRdb, only in-frame clones are kept and a portion is missing. That table furnishes V, J and clone size, whereas the DNA furnished D and trimming. The sample has approximately 190,000 clones; about 82% are singletons. Germline CDR1 and CDR2: LGHDT and YNNKEL (reference sequence). This CDR3 has 15 amino acids. Unmatched junction bases numbered 12, after V lost 1 base and J lost 14 bases. Sequenced material: peripheral blood. The sequence came from a woman in her 30s with acute or convalescent COVID-19. The chain couples TRBV3-1 (or the pseudogene TRBV3-2) to TRBJ1-4, with 8 bases aligning to TRBD1. The CDR3 protein is CASSQAWTGPDALFF. CDR3 in DNA: TGTGCCAGCAGCCAAGCATGGACAGGGCCTGATGCGCTGTTTTTT.